Below are 13 T cell receptor beta chains sequenced from a single sample in a study of blood T cells in healthy people across ages. Together with a sample-barcoded 5' primer, a J-beta primer mix was included in a second PCR lasting roughly 6 to 12 cycles. TCRdb passed the 5' RACE reads through MiXCR, listing each CDR3 protein once. The sample gives approximately 1.5 million distinct CDR3 sequences, roughly two fifths of which show up once; approximately 4% is in the top ten. The sequenced sample was blood. The receptors were sampled from a woman younger than 35 in good health.

The chain combines TRBV6-2 or TRBV6-3 with TRBJ2-1, with 12 bases matching TRBD2. Germline V CDR1 and CDR2: MNHEY, SVGEGT. V shed 4 bases, J shed 5 bases, and the junction held 21 bases outside the gene matches. This CDR3 contains 21 residues. The CDR3 DNA is TGTGCCAGCAGTTCCTCCATAGAACCTAACATCGGACTAGCGGGAAACAATGAGCAGTTCTTC. Translation: CASSSSIEPNIGLAGNNEQFF.

This chain joins TRBV9 and TRBJ1-1, with 9 bases that match TRBD1. This CDR3 contains 15 residues. V trimming: 6 bases; J trimming: 1 base; junction bases outside the gene matches: 7. Germline values: CDR1 SGDLS, CDR2 YYNGEE. CDR3 in amino acids: CASTHLGQGNTEAFF. The CDR3 DNA is TGTGCCAGCACCCACTTGGGACAGGGGAACACTGAAGCTTTCTTT.

This chain links TRBV4-3 with TRBJ2-1; 9 positions agree with TRBD2. The CDR3 totals 16 residues. Trimming removed 0 bases from V and 8 bases from J; junction bases left unmatched: 8. Germline CDR1 reads LGHNA; CDR2 reads YSLEER. CDR3 in amino acids: CASSQDGGRASDEQFF. As DNA, the CDR3 is TGCGCCAGCAGCCAAGATGGCGGGAGGGCCTCCGATGAGCAGTTCTTC.

Here the CDR3 reads CASSLIIFGSEQYF. As DNA, the CDR3 is TGTGCCAGCAGCTTAATCATTTTCGGGTCCGAGCAGTACTTC. The chain employs TRBV7-2 and TRBJ2-7, with D unclear. The CDR3 spans 14 residues. Trimming left V 2 bases short and J 6 bases short, with 14 bases between. Germline assignment: CDR1 SGHTA and CDR2 FQGNSA. The full variable domain, in which reference TRBV7-2 and TRBJ2-7 provide the parts outside the CDR3, is GAGVSQSPSNKVTEKGKDVELRCDPISGHTALYWYRQSLGQGLEFLIYFQGNSAPDKSGLPSDRFSAERTGGSVSTLTIQRTQQEDSAVYLCASSLIIFGSEQYFGPGTRLTVT.

This clonotype was observed a few times. DNA of the CDR3: TGTGCCAGCAACAGAAATAATTCACCCCTCCACTTT. Its protein product is CASNRNNSPLHF. J is TRBJ1-6 and V is TRBV6-2 or TRBV6-3; D remains ambiguous. CDR3 size: 12 residues. Trimming cost V 7 bases and J 5 bases, with 6 bases left between them. CDR1 and CDR2 from the germline V gene are MNHEY and SVGEGT.

A few counts support this clonotype. The chain combines TRBV10-3 with TRBJ1-1; D may be TRBD1 (5 bases). With 3 bases removed from V and 1 base from J, the gap between germline ends came to 15 bases. Per germline, CDR1 ENHRY and CDR2 SYGVKD. This CDR3 has 16 residues. The CDR3 DNA is TGTGCCATCAGTGAAGCCCCGGGGCCGCGGAACACTGAAGCTTTCTTT. Translated, it gives CAISEAPGPRNTEAFF.

The chain carries TRBV7-2 and TRBJ2-5, with a possible D match to TRBD1 (6 bases). V was cut by 8 bases and J by 2 bases, with 15 bases left in between. This CDR3 comprises 14 residues. CDR1 SGHTA and CDR2 FQGNSA come from the germline V gene. In DNA, the CDR3 is TGTGCCAGCGGGGCCTTCGGACAGCAAGAGACCCAGTACTTC. It yields the protein CASGAFGQQETQYF.

This clonotype was seen more than once but under ten times. The DNA for the CDR3 is TGTGCCAGCAGCCCCCGGGGAAGGGGAGATCAGCCCCAGCATTTT. Translating it yields CASSPRGRGDQPQHF. This chain joins TRBV7-2 and TRBJ1-5; a possible D gene is TRBD1 (5 bases). V lost 5 bases to trimming and J lost 5 bases, with 16 bases between them. CDR1 and CDR2 (germline): SGHTA, FQGNSA. The CDR3 is 15 residues long. The whole variable domain, remainder taken from reference TRBV7-2 and TRBJ1-5, is GAGVSQSPSNKVTEKGKDVELRCDPISGHTALYWYRQSLGQGLEFLIYFQGNSAPDKSGLPSDRFSAERTGGSVSTLTIQRTQQEDSAVYLCASSPRGRGDQPQHFGDGTRLSIL.

This clonotype came up a few times. This CDR3 reads CASQVNYEQYF. CDR3 nucleotides: TGTGCCAGCCAGGTTAACTACGAGCAGTACTTC. This chain uses TRBV2 with TRBJ2-7; D is unclear. Germline assignment: CDR1 SNHLY and CDR2 FYNNEI. Trimming pared 8 bases from V and 3 bases from J, leaving 8 bases between. The CDR3 totals 11 residues.

V gene TRBV6-2 or TRBV6-3 combines with J gene TRBJ2-7; D perhaps matches TRBD2 (6 bases). This CDR3 contains 14 residues. Per the germline V gene, CDR1 is MNHEY and CDR2 is SVGEGT. Trimming took off 8 bases at V and 9 bases at J, with 23 bases between the two ends. The DNA for the CDR3 is TGTGCCAGCCCCAGTGGGAGGCCCAAGGGCGTGCAGTACTTC. Translation gives CASPSGRPKGVQYF.

The V gene is TRBV7-2, the J gene TRBJ2-4, with TRBD2 matching 8 bases. V gave up 4 bases and J gave up 1 base; unmatched junction bases: 9. Germline lookup yields CDR1 SGHTA and CDR2 FQGNSA. The CDR3 covers 17 residues. CDR3 DNA sequence: TGTGCCAGCAGCTCCTGGATCGGGAGGGAGGCCAAAAACATTCAGTACTTC. Amino acid sequence: CASSSWIGREAKNIQYF.

This chain uses TRBV25-1 with TRBJ1-5; D is unclear. V dropped 1 base and J dropped 2 bases, with 9 bases sitting between them. The CDR3 runs 15 residues. Germline CDR1 and CDR2: MGHDK and SYGVNS. The DNA for the CDR3 is TGTGCCAGCAGTGAATCGGGAGTCGGCAATCAGCCCCAGCATTTT. Encoded protein: CASSESGVGNQPQHF.

The chain carries TRBV29-1 and TRBJ1-1, with unresolved D. Trimming shortened V by 5 bases and J by 0 bases, and 13 bases separated the two germline ends. Germline-derived CDR1 and CDR2 are SQVTM and ANQGSEA. CDR3 length: 14 amino acids. The CDR3, as DNA: TGCAGCGTTCTTAGGGCCCAAATGAACACTGAAGCTTTCTTT. Encoded protein: CSVLRAQMNTEAFF. Looking up the rest from reference TRBV29-1 and TRBJ1-1 gives the full variable domain: SAVISQKPSRDICQRGTSLTIQCQVDSQVTMMFWYRQQPGQSLTLIATANQGSEATYESGFVIDKFPISRPNLTFSTLTVSNMSPEDSSIYLCSVLRAQMNTEAFFGQGTRLTVV.